The 18 T cell receptor beta chains given below trace back to one sample, sequenced in a study of radiation and T cells in renal cell carcinoma. As for time point: baseline pretreatment blood. Specified treatment: 15 Gy SBRT to primary tumor, nephrectomy 4 weeks later. The table came from immunoSEQ multiplex PCR; TCRdb's copy has only in-frame clones and leaves some out. The sample shows 130,000 or so clones, over 75% of them seen only once. Material: blood, obtained from a patient whose treatment included radiotherapy and nephrectomy. The receptors here all came from a woman in her fifties or sixties with renal cell carcinoma.

The V gene is TRBV2, the J gene TRBJ2-7; D possibly uses TRBD1 or TRBD2 (6 bases each). The V gene's germline CDR1 is SNHLY and CDR2 FYNNEI. CDR3 length equals 17 residues. Trimming left V 3 bases short and J 5 bases short, with 23 bases between. CDR3 nucleotide sequence: TGTGCCAGCAGTGAGGCCGGTGGGGGGCGAGGAGTAGACGAGCAGTACTTC. Protein sequence: CASSEAGGGRGVDEQYF. The full variable domain, in which reference TRBV2 and TRBJ2-7 provide the parts outside the CDR3, is EPEVTQTPSHQVTQMGQEVILRCVPISNHLYFYWYRQILGQKVEFLVSFYNNEISEKSEIFDDQFSVERPDGSNFTLKIRSTKLEDSAMYFCASSEAGGGRGVDEQYFGPGTRLTVT.

The CDR3 sequence: CASSPQQGGYGYTF. Here the CDR3 DNA reads TGTGCCAGTAGTCCCCAACAGGGTGGGTATGGCTACACCTTC. This chain connects TRBV19 to TRBJ1-2; a weak D match, TRBD1 (6 bases). V lost 5 bases and J 5 bases, leaving 15 bases between the germline ends. The CDR3 is 14 residues long. Germline CDR1 LNHDA, CDR2 SQIVND (reference sequence).

About this clone itself: The junction and the germline gene differ at one end; a read error may be behind it. The chain uses TRBV6-1 and TRBJ2-3; perhaps D is TRBD1 or TRBD2 (5 bases each). Germline lookup yields CDR1 MNHNS and CDR2 SASEGT. CDR3 size: 17 residues. CDR3: CASSEGKAGAYTGTQYF. The CDR3 DNA reads TGTGCCAGCAGTGAAGGGAAAGCCGGGGCTTACACAGGTACGCAGTATTTT.

J is TRBJ1-6 and V is TRBV4-1; no clear D gene. The length of the CDR3 is 15 residues. Germline CDR1 and CDR2: MGHRA and YSYEKL. The V end was cut by 0 bases, the J end by 6 bases, with 9 bases between. CDR3 nucleotides: TGCGCCAGCAGCCAAGATCAAAGTCTTAATTCACCCCTCCACTTT. This sequence encodes CASSQDQSLNSPLHF.

This chain connects TRBV12-5 to TRBJ1-5, with 9 bases fitting TRBD1. The CDR3 has 17 residues. V lost 0 bases, J lost 1 base, and 4 bases stayed unmatched. Germline assignment: CDR1 LGHNT and CDR2 FRNRAP. The CDR3 protein is CASGLVWDRASNQPQHF. The CDR3 DNA reads as TGTGCTAGTGGTTTGGTATGGGACAGGGCGAGCAATCAGCCCCAGCATTTT.

The chain joins TRBV20-1 to TRBJ1-2, with D uncertain. This CDR3 has 11 residues. V lost 3 bases to trimming and J lost 3 bases, with 5 bases between them. CDR1 and CDR2 (germline): DFQATT, SNEGSKA (reference sequence). The CDR3 nucleotides are TGCAGTGCTAGTAAGGACTATGGCTACACCTTC. It is translated as CSASKDYGYTF.

The CDR3 protein is CASSLGSGEQYF. Written as DNA, the CDR3 is TGTGCCAGCAGCTTAGGGAGTGGCGAGCAGTACTTC. The J gene is TRBJ2-7, the V gene TRBV7-9; no definite D call. CDR3 length: 12 residues. Germline V gives CDR1 SEHNR, CDR2 FQNEAQ (reference sequence). V was pared by 1 base and J by 6 bases, with 7 bases between.

V gene TRBV4-1 combines with J gene TRBJ1-2, with a weak D call TRBD1 (5 bases). Trimming removed 1 base at V and 2 bases at J, with 11 bases between. The CDR3 is 15 amino acids. Germline assignment: CDR1 MGHRA and CDR2 YSYEKL. This chain's CDR3 is CASSQGLGANYGYTF. In DNA, the CDR3 is TGCGCCAGCAGCCAAGGGCTAGGGGCGAACTATGGCTACACCTTC.

This clone was detected only once. The chain couples TRBV19 to TRBJ2-3; TRBD2 matches at 15 bases. The CDR3 has 17 amino acids. CDR1 is LNHDA, CDR2 SQIVND, per germline (reference sequence). After removal of 6 bases from V and 0 bases from J, the junction contained 4 bases not matched to a gene. CDR3 loop: CASSPGLAGGSTDTQYF. The CDR3 nucleotides read TGTGCCAGTAGCCCGGGACTAGCGGGGGGTAGCACAGATACGCAGTATTTT.

V and J are TRBV2 and TRBJ2-7; 7 bases are shared with TRBD2. The germline V gene encodes CDR1 SNHLY and CDR2 FYNNEI. V dropped 7 bases and J dropped 5; count of bases not matched to a gene: 5. The CDR3 runs 12 residues. This chain's CDR3 is CASTGLSNEQYF. In DNA form, the CDR3 reads TGTGCCAGCACGGGACTATCCAACGAGCAGTACTTC.

J is TRBJ2-7 and V is TRBV7-8, with 7 bases aligning to TRBD1. V was clipped by 0 bases and J by 2 bases; unmatched bases: 7. The V gene's germline CDR1 is SGHVS and CDR2 FQNEAQ. The CDR3 consists of 16 residues. The CDR3 is CASSLASGGNAYEQYF. Written as DNA, the CDR3 is TGTGCCAGCAGCTTAGCGTCAGGGGGAAATGCCTACGAGCAGTACTTC.

The chain couples TRBV15 to TRBJ2-3; tentative D call: TRBD1 (6 bases). The length of the CDR3 is 14 residues. Looked up from germline, CDR1 is LNHNV and CDR2 is YYDKDF (reference sequence). V shed 3 bases and J shed 10 bases, with 17 bases lying between them. The CDR3: CATSSDTGFVSQYF. The CDR3 DNA reads TGTGCCACCAGCAGCGATACAGGGTTTGTGTCGCAGTATTTT.

V and J are TRBV7-9 and TRBJ1-2, with D perhaps TRBD1 (6 bases). CDR1 and CDR2 (germline): SEHNR, FQNEAQ (reference sequence). The CDR3 spans 15 residues. The V end lost 5 bases, the J end lost 0 bases, and 13 bases lay between the germline ends. CDR3 DNA: TGTGCCAGCAGCCACTGGGACAAAGCTAACTATGGCTACACCTTC. Translation gives CASSHWDKANYGYTF.

This chain uses TRBV5-1 with TRBJ1-3, with D hard to call. With 6 bases removed from V and 0 bases from J, the gap between germline ends came to 13 bases. Germline CDR1 SGHRS, CDR2 YFSETQ. The CDR3 sequence is 15 residues long. CDR3 amino acids: CASKPGQYSGNTIYF. CDR3 bases: TGCGCCAGCAAACCCGGGCAGTACTCTGGAAACACCATATATTTT.

The chain joins TRBV6-6 to TRBJ2-5, with 10 bases identical to TRBD1. V lost 2 bases to trimming and J lost 5 bases; unmatched junction nucleotides: 2. The V gene's germline CDR1 is MNHNY and CDR2 SVGAGI (reference sequence). The CDR3 is 14 amino acids. CDR3 sequence (DNA): TGTGCCAGCAGTTACCCGGGACAGGGGGAGACCCAGTACTTC. Translating gives CASSYPGQGETQYF.

The CDR3 nucleotides read TGTGCCACCAGCAGAGGAACCGGGACAGGGGGTTTCACCGGGGAGCTGTTTTTT. Amino acid sequence: CATSRGTGTGGFTGELFF. This sequence joins TRBV15 and TRBJ2-2; TRBD1 aligns across 11 bases. After removal of 1 base from V and 4 bases from J, the junction contained 8 bases not matched to a gene. CDR1 and CDR2 (germline): LNHNV, YYDKDF (reference sequence). There are 18 residues in the CDR3.

The V and J genes are TRBV7-2 and TRBJ2-1, with D perhaps TRBD1 (6 bases). This CDR3 contains 16 residues. Germline V gene lookup returns CDR1 SGHTA and CDR2 FQGNSA. Between the trimmed V and J ends, which lost 1 base and 1 base, there was a span of 11 bases. The CDR3 here is CASSLVAQGSYNEQFF. The CDR3 nucleotides read TGTGCCAGCAGCTTAGTTGCCCAGGGGTCCTACAATGAGCAGTTCTTC.

The chain is built from TRBV12-5 and TRBJ2-1; TRBD1 matches at 8 bases. Unmatched junction bases numbered 7, after V lost 1 base and J lost 5 bases. Looked up from germline, CDR1 is LGHNT and CDR2 is FRNRAP. The CDR3 loop spans 16 amino acids. The CDR3 DNA follows: TGTGCTAGTGGTTTGGCGCCGACAGGGGAGGACAATGAGCAGTTCTTC. As protein: CASGLAPTGEDNEQFF.